Shown below are 19 T cell receptor beta chains from a single sample sequenced in a study of vaccination and CD4 T cells after COVID-19. Sample treatment: 10-day PBMC culture with coronavirus spike peptide pools or control peptides (ViraFEST assay). What these receptors recognize is not known. An Oncomine TCR Beta short-read assay was used to sequence the DNA from cultured CD4+ T cells. TCRdb reanalysed the PCR reads using MiXCR and keeps one entry per CDR3 protein. The data show over 8,500 distinct CDR3 sequences, 50% to 70% seen once. The sequencing input was CD4+ T cells from blood, cultured in vitro. These receptors were taken from a human donor who had recovered from COVID-19.

The gene calls are TRBV7-9 and TRBJ2-1; D uncertain. Trimming left V 0 bases short and J 4 bases short, with 7 bases between. Germline assignment: CDR1 SEHNR and CDR2 FQNEAQ (reference sequence). The length of the CDR3 is 14 residues. The CDR3 coding sequence is TGTGCCAGCAGCTTAGCAGAAGTTTACAATGAGCAGTTCTTC. This sequence encodes CASSLAEVYNEQFF.

The chain uses TRBV5-1 and TRBJ2-3; TRBD1 matches 9 bases. Germline V gene sequence: CDR1 SGHRS, CDR2 YFSETQ. With 4 bases clipped from V and 6 bases from J, the junction kept 3 bases outside the gene matches. This CDR3 has 13 amino acids. The CDR3 loop reads CASSGTGLDTQYF. DNA of the CDR3: TGCGCCAGCAGCGGGACAGGGTTGGATACGCAGTATTTT.

This clonotype has a handful of counts. The genes are TRBV7-9 and TRBJ1-1; 9 nucleotides agree with TRBD1. The germline gives CDR1 SEHNR, CDR2 FQNEAQ (reference sequence). V was pared by 5 bases and J by 4 bases, with 11 bases of the junction left unmatched. The CDR3 has 16 amino acids. The CDR3 sequence is CASSRSLTGGFTEAFF. The CDR3 DNA sequence: TGTGCCAGCAGCCGATCCCTGACAGGGGGTTTCACTGAAGCTTTCTTT.

The chain employs TRBV6-2 or TRBV6-3 and TRBJ2-7, with 9 nucleotides matching TRBD2. V lost 8 bases to trimming and J lost 3 bases; unmatched junction nucleotides: 5. Germline CDR1 MNHEY, CDR2 SVGEGT. This CDR3 is built from 13 residues. CDR3 DNA: TGTGCCAGCCAGCGGGGGGCATTCTACGAGCAGTACTTC. Protein sequence: CASQRGAFYEQYF.

About this clonotype: The junction departs from germline at one end; a sequencing error may be responsible. This chain links TRBV7-9 with TRBJ2-3; 9 bases align to TRBD1. The CDR3 is made up of 16 amino acids. Germline V gene lookup returns CDR1 SEHNR and CDR2 FQNEAQ (reference sequence). The CDR3 DNA reads as TGTGCCAGCAGCACCGCTTACAGGGGGCGCAGGGATACGCTGTATTTT. Protein product: CASSTAYRGRRDTLYF.

The chain employs TRBV30 and TRBJ1-2; no firm D call. Per the germline V gene, CDR1 is GTSNPN and CDR2 is SVGIG (reference sequence). This CDR3 is built from 12 residues. The CDR3 region is CARMLRNYGYTF. CDR3 DNA sequence: TGTGCTCGGATGCTTCGCAACTATGGCTACACCTTC.

The chain combines TRBV30 with TRBJ1-1; weak D call: TRBD1 (5 bases). This CDR3 has 10 residues. In germline, CDR1 is GTSNPN, CDR2 SVGIG (reference sequence). The V and J ends lost 5 bases and 4 bases respectively, with 5 bases between them. CDR3 amino acids: CAWGGTEAFF. CDR3 nucleotides: TGTGCCTGGGGGGGCACTGAAGCTTTCTTT.

The chain combines TRBV19 with TRBJ1-5; 12 bases are a match to TRBD1. Germline V gives CDR1 LNHDA, CDR2 SQIVND (reference sequence). The CDR3 totals 17 residues. V lost 4 bases to trimming and J lost 7 bases; unmatched junction nucleotides: 11. The CDR3 region is CASSKRTGTGGIQPQHF. Here the CDR3 DNA reads TGTGCCAGTAGTAAGAGGACAGGGACAGGGGGCATCCAGCCCCAGCATTTT.

The chain joins TRBV6-2 or TRBV6-3 to TRBJ1-1, with TRBD1 identical over 9 bases. Germline lookup yields CDR1 MNHEY and CDR2 SVGEGT. The CDR3 length is 16 residues. V was clipped by 0 bases and J by 1 base; unmatched bases: 3. The CDR3 loop is CASSYSRTGENTEAFF. The CDR3 DNA reads TGTGCCAGCAGTTACTCCCGGACAGGGGAGAACACTGAAGCTTTCTTT.

The J gene is TRBJ1-1, the V gene TRBV20-1; D unclear. Germline CDR1 and CDR2: DFQATT and SNEGSKA (reference sequence). The CDR3 sequence is 13 residues long. V lost 3 bases and J 0 bases, leaving 8 bases between the germline ends. CDR3 in amino acids: CSASNSMNTEAFF. CDR3 DNA sequence: TGCAGTGCTAGCAACAGCATGAACACTGAAGCTTTCTTT.

The V and J genes are TRBV6-1 and TRBJ2-3; 9 bases are a match to TRBD2. Losses at the gene ends were 6 bases for V and 2 bases for J; bases not matched to a gene: 3. The V gene's germline CDR1 is MNHNS and CDR2 SASEGT. The CDR3 has 14 residues. The chain's CDR3 is CASRVAGATDTQYF. In nucleotides, the CDR3 is TGTGCCAGCAGGGTAGCGGGGGCCACAGATACGCAGTATTTT.

CDR3 sequence: CASSGSGTGRHF. CDR3 in DNA: TGTGCCAGCAGTGGCTCGGGGACAGGGAGGCATTTT. The V call is TRBV2, the J call TRBJ1-5; 9 positions agree with TRBD1. Trimming removed 4 bases from V and 15 bases from J; junction bases left unmatched: 7. The germline V gene encodes CDR1 SNHLY and CDR2 FYNNEI. The CDR3 sequence is 12 residues long.

The chain couples TRBV20-1 to TRBJ2-3, with 12 bases that match TRBD2. With 3 bases clipped from V and 1 base from J, the junction kept 8 bases outside the gene matches. CDR1 and CDR2 (germline): DFQATT, SNEGSKA (reference sequence). The CDR3 consists of 17 residues. The CDR3 loop reads CSASGLAGGPRTDTQYF. CDR3 DNA sequence: TGCAGTGCTAGTGGGCTAGCGGGGGGGCCTCGCACAGATACGCAGTATTTT.

The CDR3 bases are TGTGCCAGCACCAGAAACTCCTACGAGCAGTACTTC. It encodes CASTRNSYEQYF. The chain joins TRBV2 to TRBJ2-7; D uncertain. Trimming took off 7 bases at V and 0 bases at J, with 7 bases between the two ends. The CDR3 contains 12 residues. Per germline, CDR1 SNHLY and CDR2 FYNNEI.

The chain recombines TRBV7-9 with TRBJ1-6; D might be TRBD1 (5 bases). This CDR3 spans 16 amino acids. The germline V gene has CDR1 SEHNR and CDR2 FQNEAQ (reference sequence). The V gene lost 5 bases and the J gene lost 9 bases, with 20 bases spanning the gap. CDR3 nucleotides: TGTGCCAGCAGCCCATCTGGGGGGGGAATTGGTTCACCCCTCCACTTT. This encodes CASSPSGGGIGSPLHF.

The genes are TRBV29-1 and TRBJ1-4; the D gene is possibly TRBD1 (5 bases). The V end lost 4 bases, the J end lost 5 bases, and 8 bases lay between the germline ends. Germline values: CDR1 SQVTM, CDR2 ANQGSEA. CDR3 size: 12 residues. CDR3 DNA sequence: TGCAGCGTTGTGGGACGGAATGAAAAACTGTTTTTT. It yields the protein CSVVGRNEKLFF.

V and J are TRBV7-2 and TRBJ1-5, with 8 bases identical to TRBD1. The CDR3 runs to 17 residues. V trimming: 5 bases; J trimming: 2 bases; junction bases outside the gene matches: 11. Per germline, CDR1 SGHTA and CDR2 FQGNSA. CDR3 coding DNA: TGTGCCAGCAGCCCAGGGGGCATACAGGGTGGCAATCAGCCCCAGCATTTT. It yields the protein CASSPGGIQGGNQPQHF. Full variable domain (missing parts from reference TRBV7-2 and TRBJ1-5): GAGVSQSPSNKVTEKGKDVELRCDPISGHTALYWYRQSLGQGLEFLIYFQGNSAPDKSGLPSDRFSAERTGGSVSTLTIQRTQQEDSAVYLCASSPGGIQGGNQPQHFGDGTRLSIL.

This clonotype was observed a few times. The CDR3 sequence is CSASPYSPGPSGRSGELFF. The CDR3 coding sequence is TGCAGTGCTAGCCCCTACAGCCCTGGACCGTCCGGGAGGTCCGGGGAGCTGTTTTTT. The chain joins TRBV20-1 to TRBJ2-2; 7 nucleotides agree with TRBD2. CDR3 length: 19 residues. The J segment lost 6 bases and the V segment lost 3 bases, leaving 22 bases of the junction unmatched. CDR1 is DFQATT and CDR2 is SNEGSKA in the germline V gene (reference sequence).

This rearrangement joins TRBV6-1 to TRBJ1-5, with a possible D match to TRBD1 (6 bases). V lost 11 bases to trimming and J lost 4 bases, with 18 bases between them. There are 14 residues in the CDR3. CDR1 and CDR2 from the germline V gene are MNHNS and SASEGT. The DNA for the CDR3 is TGTGCCCATGGGCCCAGGGGCATAAATCAGCCCCAGCATTTT. Translated, it gives CAHGPRGINQPQHF.